Following are 28 T cell receptor beta chains from one sample sequenced in a study of T cells in tumors after PD-1 blockade (dated by TCRdb to the late 2010s). The time point label on this specimen signifies: before anti-PD-1 therapy. The library relied on the immunoSEQ multiplex PCR assay. Imported from immuneACCESS, the table was reduced by TCRdb to in-frame sequences with V and J called. These copies leave out some clones; in studies compared against another copy, an unresolved V gene accounts for under half, and the cause of the remainder is not known. The sample profile shows 30,000 to 40,000 clones; roughly 78% of them were found once. More than 30% of the sample is in the top ten clones. This sample comprised PBMCs, obtained before anti-PD-1 treatment. The receptors were gathered from a human donor with basal cell carcinoma.

The genes are TRBV9 and TRBJ2-3; no firm D call. The CDR3 extends over 14 amino acids. With 3 bases removed from V and 0 bases from J, the gap between germline ends came to 8 bases. CDR1 is SGDLS and CDR2 is YYNGEE in the germline V gene. The CDR3 DNA reads TGTGCCAGCAGCGCCCTCGGGAGCACAGATACGCAGTATTTT. Translating gives CASSALGSTDTQYF.

The chain links TRBV27 to TRBJ1-4; a weak D match, TRBD1 (6 bases). The germline V gene has CDR1 MNHEY and CDR2 SMNVEV (reference sequence). Trimming removed 5 bases at V and 5 bases at J, with 12 bases between. CDR3 length: 14 amino acids. The CDR3 is CASSGPGGNEKLFF. As DNA, the CDR3 is TGTGCCAGCAGTGGCCCCGGGGGCAATGAAAAACTGTTTTTT.

This chain connects TRBV19 to TRBJ1-2; a weak D match, TRBD1 (5 bases). The CDR3 extends over 10 amino acids. The V end lost 7 bases, the J end lost 8 bases, and 8 bases lay between the germline ends. The germline V gene encodes CDR1 LNHDA and CDR2 SQIVND (reference sequence). This CDR3 reads CASKQVGYTF. The CDR3 nucleotides are TGTGCCAGTAAACAGGTCGGCTACACCTTC.

The chain carries TRBV7-9 and TRBJ2-6; the D is unclear. Germline assignment: CDR1 SEHNR and CDR2 FQNEAQ (reference sequence). Trimming shortened V by 2 bases and J by 1 base, and 12 bases separated the two germline ends. The CDR3 totals 17 residues. CDR3 DNA: TGTGCCAGCAGCTTAATGCCCTTGGTATCTGGGGCCAACGTCCTGACTTTC. As protein: CASSLMPLVSGANVLTF. Supplemented by reference TRBV7-9 and TRBJ2-6, the full variable domain reads DTGVSQNPRHKITKRGQNVTFRCDPISEHNRLYWYRQTLGQGPEFLTYFQNEAQLEKSRLLSDRFSAERPKGSFSTLEIQRTEQGDSAMYLCASSLMPLVSGANVLTFGAGSRLTVL.

The rearrangement joins TRBV29-1 to TRBJ2-7; the D is unclear. This CDR3 has 14 amino acids. The germline gives CDR1 SQVTM, CDR2 ANQGSEA. With 1 base removed from V and 4 bases from J, the gap between germline ends came to 14 bases. CDR3 region: CSVEVGSGSYEQYF. The CDR3 region has the DNA TGCAGCGTTGAAGTGGGGTCGGGCAGTTACGAGCAGTACTTC.

This chain links TRBV14 with TRBJ2-7, with D maybe TRBD1 (6 bases). The CDR3 runs 15 residues. Germline CDR1 is SGHDN and CDR2 is FVKESK. Trimming pared 4 bases from V and 6 bases from J, leaving 19 bases between. As DNA, the CDR3 is TGTGCCAGCAGCCCCCTTGCCAGGGGCAATGGCGAGCAGTACTTC. This gives the protein CASSPLARGNGEQYF.

V is TRBV3-1 (or the pseudogene TRBV3-2) and J is TRBJ1-1; D not resolved. V shed 4 bases and J shed 10 bases, with 16 bases lying between them. The length of the CDR3 is 13 residues. Germline CDR1 is LGHDT and CDR2 is YNNKEL (reference sequence). CDR3 bases: TGTGCCAGCAGCCCAGCAGAATGGGAGGCAGCTTTCTTT. This encodes CASSPAEWEAAFF.

The chain links TRBV6-2 or TRBV6-3 to TRBJ2-6; TRBD1 matches at 7 bases. CDR3 length: 17 amino acids. CDR1 MNHEY and CDR2 SVGEGT come from the germline V gene. After removal of 5 bases from V and 0 bases from J, the junction contained 7 bases not matched to a gene. The CDR3 DNA reads as TGTGCCAGCAGTGATGGACAGGCCTCCTCTGGGGCCAACGTCCTGACTTTC. Translation gives CASSDGQASSGANVLTF.

This clone was recorded once. The rearrangement links TRBV5-1 to TRBJ2-5, with D possibly matching TRBD2 (6 bases). Trimming shortened V by 4 bases and J by 1 base, and 11 bases separated the two germline ends. CDR3 size: 14 residues. Germline CDR1 reads SGHRS; CDR2 reads YFSETQ. CDR3 region: CASSIGDFQETQYF. CDR3 in DNA: TGCGCCAGCAGCATAGGGGACTTCCAAGAGACCCAGTACTTC.

The chain uses TRBV7-3 and TRBJ2-3, with D perhaps TRBD1 (5 bases). The CDR3 extends over 13 amino acids. V was clipped by 2 bases and J by 5 bases, with 8 bases between them. From germline, CDR1 is SGHTA and CDR2 FQGTGA. Here the CDR3 DNA reads TGTGCCAGCAGCTTAGCCGACAGAGATACGCAGTATTTT. Protein sequence: CASSLADRDTQYF. Together with reference TRBV7-3 and TRBJ2-3, the CDR3 gives the full variable domain: GAGVSQTPSNKVTEKGKYVELRCDPISGHTALYWYRQSLGQGPEFLIYFQGTGAADDSGLPNDRFFAVRPEGSVSTLKIQRTERGDSAVYLCASSLADRDTQYFGPGTRLTVL.

This sequence joins TRBV7-2 and TRBJ2-7, with TRBD2 matching 7 bases. Per germline, CDR1 SGHTA and CDR2 FQGNSA. Losses at the gene ends were 3 bases for V and 4 bases for J; bases not matched to a gene: 3. The CDR3 is 13 residues long. In DNA, the CDR3 is TGTGCCAGCAGCTTTCCTAGCGGTTACGAGCAGTACTTC. Protein: CASSFPSGYEQYF.

This CDR3 is CASSHEISGGVHNEQFF. The CDR3 DNA reads TGCGCCAGCAGCCATGAAATTAGCGGGGGGGTTCACAATGAGCAGTTCTTC. This chain joins TRBV4-3 and TRBJ2-1; 11 bases line up with TRBD2. The germline V gene has CDR1 LGHNA and CDR2 YSLEER. CDR3 length equals 17 residues. Germline trimming cut 3 bases from V and 5 bases from J; bases unmatched to any gene: 9.

The chain recombines TRBV19 with TRBJ2-1, with TRBD2 matching 11 bases. Trimming cost V 5 bases and J 8 bases; bases outside gene matches: 5. CDR1 and CDR2 from the germline V gene are LNHDA and SQIVND (reference sequence). The CDR3 has 14 amino acids. The DNA of the CDR3 is TGTGCCAGTAGTCTTAGCGGGGGGGCGTATGAGCAGTTCTTC. Translation: CASSLSGGAYEQFF.

This clone showed up just once. The rearrangement uses TRBV24-1 and TRBJ2-2; 7 positions match TRBD2. The germline V gene has CDR1 KGHDR and CDR2 SFDVKD. With 6 bases clipped from V and 5 bases from J, the junction kept 11 bases outside the gene matches. The CDR3 runs to 16 residues. The CDR3 DNA reads TGTGCCACCAGTAGCGGGGCAGGGTCTGTGACCGGGGAGCTGTTTTTT. Protein sequence: CATSSGAGSVTGELFF.

The chain uses TRBV29-1 and TRBJ1-1, with D tentatively TRBD1 (5 bases). Germline CDR1 and CDR2: SQVTM and ANQGSEA. Between the trimmed V and J ends, which lost 4 bases and 5 bases, there was a span of 14 bases. The CDR3 loop spans 13 amino acids. As DNA, the CDR3 is TGCAGCGTTGTCCCAGGGTTGGGTACTGAAGCTTTCTTT. Translation gives CSVVPGLGTEAFF.

V and J are TRBV5-4 and TRBJ1-2, with D unclear. This CDR3 has 12 amino acids. Germline V gives CDR1 SGHNT, CDR2 YYREEE (reference sequence). Trimming stripped 0 bases from V and 10 bases from J, with 10 bases between. CDR3 in amino acids: CASSLERFPYTF. CDR3 in DNA: TGTGCCAGCAGCTTGGAGCGTTTTCCCTACACCTTC.

A single count supports this clone. This chain joins TRBV28 and TRBJ2-7; 8 positions match TRBD1. CDR1 MDHEN and CDR2 SYDVKM come from the germline V gene. The CDR3 sequence is 11 residues long. Trimming cost V 8 bases and J 3 bases; bases outside gene matches: 0. The DNA for the CDR3 is TGTGCCAGCGGACAGGGCTACGAGCAGTACTTC. Residues: CASGQGYEQYF.

This chain connects TRBV6-5 to TRBJ2-1; no clear D gene. Germline V gene sequence: CDR1 MNHEY, CDR2 SVGAGI. Trimming left V 6 bases short and J 8 bases short, with 14 bases between. CDR3 size: 13 residues. Written as DNA, the CDR3 is TGTGCCAGCAGACCGGGCCCGTTTCATGAGCAGTTCTTC. Translation: CASRPGPFHEQFF.

This clone was counted once. The gene calls are TRBV12-3 or TRBV12-4 and TRBJ1-2; the match to TRBD1 covers 7 bases. The junction had 5 bases not matched to a gene; V was cut back by 6 bases and J by 4 bases. CDR3 length: 13 residues. CDR3: CASSFDRVYGYTF. In DNA, the CDR3 is TGTGCCAGCAGCTTCGACAGGGTCTATGGCTACACCTTC.

The chain uses TRBV28 and TRBJ1-4; D unclear. The CDR3 spans 14 residues. V shed 3 bases and J shed 8 bases, with 13 bases lying between them. CDR1 and CDR2 (germline): MDHEN, SYDVKM. The CDR3 spells CASSFLTPFEKLFF. CDR3 bases: TGTGCCAGCAGTTTCTTGACCCCGTTCGAAAAACTGTTTTTT.

The gene calls are TRBV10-3 and TRBJ1-2, with D unclear. The CDR3 is 11 residues long. Germline loops: CDR1 ENHRY, CDR2 SYGVKD. V was trimmed by 10 bases and J by 0 bases, leaving 6 bases between them. CDR3 coding DNA: TGTGCCACCAACGCTAACTATGGCTACACCTTC. As protein: CATNANYGYTF.

In this sample, this clone turned up a few times. The genes are TRBV3-1 (or the pseudogene TRBV3-2) and TRBJ2-7; 14 nucleotides align to TRBD2. The CDR3 length is 15 residues. V lost 4 bases to trimming and J lost 5 bases; unmatched junction nucleotides: 4. CDR1 LGHDT and CDR2 YNNKEL come from the germline V gene (reference sequence). This CDR3 reads CASSRRTSGGHEQYF. CDR3 DNA sequence: TGTGCCAGCAGCCGAAGGACTAGCGGGGGGCACGAGCAGTACTTC.

The gene calls are TRBV12-3 or TRBV12-4 and TRBJ2-3; TRBD1 or TRBD2 may be the D gene (6 bases each). V was shortened by 5 bases and J by 8 bases, with 14 bases between the two germline ends. The CDR3 runs 13 residues. The CDR3 DNA sequence: TGTGCCAGCAGTCGCGGGGCAGGGGCTACGCAGTATTTT. Translating gives CASSRGAGATQYF.

The rearrangement uses TRBV7-3 and TRBJ1-2; the D gene is possibly TRBD1 (6 bases). Germline V gene lookup returns CDR1 SGHTA and CDR2 FQGTGA. CDR3 length: 13 amino acids. V was trimmed by 2 bases and J by 4 bases, leaving 8 bases between them. CDR3 sequence reads: CASSLGGAYGYTF. The DNA of the CDR3 is TGTGCCAGCAGCTTAGGGGGGGCCTATGGCTACACCTTC. The whole variable domain, filled in from reference TRBV7-3 and TRBJ1-2, reads GAGVSQTPSNKVTEKGKYVELRCDPISGHTALYWYRQSLGQGPEFLIYFQGTGAADDSGLPNDRFFAVRPEGSVSTLKIQRTERGDSAVYLCASSLGGAYGYTFGSGTRLTVV.

The chain combines TRBV2 with TRBJ2-1; 11 bases line up with TRBD2. V dropped 3 bases and J dropped 8; count of bases not matched to a gene: 6. Germline lookup yields CDR1 SNHLY and CDR2 FYNNEI. The CDR3 is 15 residues long. CDR3 DNA sequence: TGTGCCAGCAGTGAGGCGACTAGCGGGATCGATGAGCAGTTCTTC. It yields the protein CASSEATSGIDEQFF.

The J gene is TRBJ2-7, the V gene TRBV5-1; 9 bases are a match to TRBD1. Germline V gene lookup returns CDR1 SGHRS and CDR2 YFSETQ. The CDR3 covers 15 residues. V was pared by 4 bases and J by 3 bases, with 8 bases of the junction left unmatched. This CDR3 reads CASSATGTGSYEQYF. CDR3 coding DNA: TGCGCCAGCAGCGCCACCGGGACAGGGAGCTACGAGCAGTACTTC. The complete variable domain, with remaining parts taken from reference TRBV5-1 and TRBJ2-7, reads KAGVTQTPRYLIKTRGQQVTLSCSPISGHRSVSWYQQTPGQGLQFLFEYFSETQRNKGNFPGRFSGRQFSNSRSEMNVSTLELGDSALYLCASSATGTGSYEQYFGPGTRLTVT.

J is TRBJ1-2 and V is TRBV18; D gene ambiguous. V lost 3 bases and J lost 7, with 15 bases in between. CDR1 KGHSH and CDR2 LQKENI come from the germline V gene. The CDR3 loop spans 14 amino acids. The CDR3 DNA reads as TGTGCCAGCTCACCTCCGATAGAATTAGCTGGCTACACCTTC. Translated: CASSPPIELAGYTF.

This clone was seen a single time. The CDR3 DNA sequence: TGTGCCAGCAGCTTAGAGGTAGGTCGGCCCCAGCATTTT. It encodes CASSLEVGRPQHF. The rearrangement links TRBV7-2 to TRBJ1-5, with D unresolved. V was trimmed by 1 base and J by 9 bases, leaving 10 bases between them. Germline lookup yields CDR1 SGHTA and CDR2 FQGNSA. The length of the CDR3 is 13 residues.